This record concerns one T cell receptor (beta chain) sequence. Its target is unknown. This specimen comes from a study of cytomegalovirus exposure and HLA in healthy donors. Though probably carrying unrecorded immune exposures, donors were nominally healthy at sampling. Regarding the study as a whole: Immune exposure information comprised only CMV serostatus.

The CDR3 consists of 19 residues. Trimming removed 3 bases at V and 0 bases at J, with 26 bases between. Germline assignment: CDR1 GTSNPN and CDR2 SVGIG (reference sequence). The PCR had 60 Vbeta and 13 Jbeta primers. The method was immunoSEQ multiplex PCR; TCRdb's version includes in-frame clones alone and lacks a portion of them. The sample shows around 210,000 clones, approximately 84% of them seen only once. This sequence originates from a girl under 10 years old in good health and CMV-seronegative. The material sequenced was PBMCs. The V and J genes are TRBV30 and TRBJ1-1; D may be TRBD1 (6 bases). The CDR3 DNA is TGTGCCTGGAGACAAGGACAGTTTTTTGGGATTGGTGTGAACACTGAAGCTTTCTTT. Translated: CAWRQGQFFGIGVNTEAFF.